This T cell receptor (beta chain) came from a study of beta chain features in type 1 diabetes. General study results and limits: People with Type 1 diabetes carried modestly yet significantly shorter TCRB CDR3s in all four CD4+ subsets.

CDR3 length: 11 amino acids. The V gene lost 6 bases and the J gene lost 2 bases, with 5 bases spanning the gap. Germline V CDR1 and CDR2: MDHEN, SYDVKM. Per donor, one heparinised blood draw averaged roughly 120 mL. Purities in excess of 95% were seen in all sorted populations. The table lists this clone with a few counts. The target antigen is unknown. The same CDR3 can be traced to other DNA sequences in this sample. What was sequenced were expressed TCRB transcripts, since all of the isolated RNA had been reverse transcribed. Profiling relied on immunoSEQ multiplex PCR, and the TCRdb table lists in-frame clones only, not all of them. The data show about 660,000 clones, with roughly 13% seen just once and roughly 0.04% held by the top ten.

The J gene is TRBJ2-7, the V gene TRBV28; D gene unclear. Material: naive CD4+ T cells from blood. The sequence derives from a man aged 18 to 35 with type 1 diabetes. CDR3 coding DNA: TGTGCCAGCAGCTTGACCTACGAGCAGTACTTC. This encodes CASSLTYEQYF. The variable domain in full, completed from reference TRBV28 and TRBJ2-7, reads DVKVTQSSRYLVKRTGEKVFLECVQDMDHENMFWYRQDPGLGLRLIYFSYDVKMKEKGDIPEGYSVSREKKERFSLILESASTNQTSMYLCASSLTYEQYFGPGTRLTVT.